The 25 T cell receptor beta chains listed next were all sequenced from one sample in a study of shared clonotypes between healthy human individuals (dated by TCRdb to about 2020). The library came from the immunoSEQ multiplex PCR assay. Here the immuneACCESS table is served through TCRdb, limited to in-frame sequences with V and J called. Missing clones are a known gap in these copies; in checked studies unresolved V genes cover under half, and the rest lacks a known reason. The sample table contains 2 million or so clones; only one count was recorded for about 95% of them. More than 0.95% of the sample lies in the top ten. For the CD8 naive samples, CD45RO-negative cells were positively selected for CCR7, yielding a CD45RA+CCR7+ population from which TemRA cells were excluded. Sequenced sample: naive CD8+ T cells sorted from blood. Taken with the paper, the label for cell subset or site translates to: CD45RA+CCR7+. These receptors were collected from a man aged 18 to 29 in good health.

The chain uses TRBV28 and TRBJ1-1; D perhaps matches TRBD1 (6 bases). Germline CDR1 and CDR2: MDHEN and SYDVKM. CDR3 length: 15 residues. The V gene lost 7 bases and the J gene lost 1 base, with 16 bases spanning the gap. The chain's CDR3 is CASTSTSRGNTEAFF. CDR3 DNA sequence: TGTGCCAGCACCTCAACTTCCAGGGGGAACACTGAAGCTTTCTTT.

The J gene is TRBJ2-7, the V gene TRBV29-1; TRBD1 agrees at 9 bases. J lost 4 bases, V lost 4 bases, and 5 bases had no gene match. This CDR3 has 13 amino acids. Germline assignment: CDR1 SQVTM and CDR2 ANQGSEA. The CDR3 region is CSVGQGVLYEQYF. The CDR3 DNA is TGCAGCGTTGGACAGGGGGTCTTGTACGAGCAGTACTTC.

This chain uses TRBV6-1 with TRBJ2-6; D gene ambiguous. The length of the CDR3 is 15 residues. V was pared by 2 bases and J by 2 bases, with 7 bases between. Per germline, CDR1 MNHNS and CDR2 SASEGT. DNA for the CDR3: TGTGCCAGCAGTGAAACAGTGGCTGGGGCCAACGTCCTGACTTTC. Its protein is CASSETVAGANVLTF.

This chain joins TRBV7-9 and TRBJ1-1; TRBD1 matches 9 bases. Germline CDR1 is SEHNR and CDR2 is FQNEAQ (reference sequence). V shed 1 base, J shed 5 bases, and the junction held 5 bases outside the gene matches. This CDR3 has 15 residues. CDR3 protein: CASSLVAGTGTEAFF. Written as DNA, the CDR3 is TGTGCCAGCAGCTTAGTAGCGGGGACAGGGACTGAAGCTTTCTTT.

J is TRBJ1-4 and V is TRBV9; unclear D gene. CDR1 is SGDLS, CDR2 YYNGEE, per germline. Trimming took 0 bases from V and 7 from J, leaving 10 bases between them. The CDR3 runs to 14 residues. CDR3 in DNA: TGTGCCAGCAGCGTAGAAGGGAGCGGTGAAAAACTGTTTTTT. It encodes CASSVEGSGEKLFF.

Concerning this clone itself: The identical CDR3 is also encoded by other nucleotide sequences in the sample. The chain joins TRBV27 to TRBJ2-7; 8 bases fit TRBD2. V shed 8 bases, J shed 3 bases, and the junction held 0 bases outside the gene matches. Germline values: CDR1 MNHEY, CDR2 SMNVEV (reference sequence). The length of the CDR3 is 11 residues. CDR3 loop: CASGTSYEQYF. Written as DNA, the CDR3 is TGTGCCAGCGGGACTAGCTACGAGCAGTACTTC.

The CDR3 sequence is CATSSAYSSDYNEQFF. In nucleotides, the CDR3 is TGTGCCACCAGCAGCGCTTATAGTTCGGATTACAATGAGCAGTTCTTC. V gene TRBV15 combines with J gene TRBJ2-1; D not resolved. Trimming took off 3 bases at V and 4 bases at J, with 16 bases between the two ends. CDR1 and CDR2 from the germline V gene are LNHNV and YYDKDF (reference sequence). CDR3 length: 16 residues.

CDR3 loop: CASSLAGAADTQYF. The DNA of the CDR3 is TGTGCCAGCAGCTTAGCAGGGGCGGCAGATACGCAGTATTTT. The rearrangement uses TRBV5-6 and TRBJ2-3, with a tentative D call TRBD1 (6 bases). The CDR3 has 14 residues. CDR1 is SGHDT and CDR2 is YYEEEE in the germline V gene. V was cut by 2 bases and J by 4 bases, with 11 bases left in between.

This clone was observed once. Additional DNA sequences in this sample encode the identical CDR3. This rearrangement joins TRBV28 to TRBJ2-7; D is unclear. Trimming took 6 bases from V and 0 from J, leaving 12 bases between them. The CDR3 sequence is 14 residues long. Germline V lookup: CDR1 MDHEN, CDR2 SYDVKM. The CDR3 DNA follows: TGTGCCAGCAGCCCACAAGGCCTCTCCTACGAGCAGTACTTC. Protein sequence: CASSPQGLSYEQYF.

V usage is TRBV5-5 and J usage is TRBJ2-3, with a tentative D call TRBD2 (6 bases). The CDR3 extends over 15 amino acids. V lost 0 bases and J lost 5, with 13 bases in between. In germline, CDR1 is SGHKS, CDR2 YYEKEE (reference sequence). This CDR3 is CASSLERESIDTQYF. The CDR3 DNA is TGTGCCAGCAGCTTGGAACGGGAGAGTATAGATACGCAGTATTTT.

J is TRBJ1-3 and V is TRBV6-5; D not resolved. This CDR3 spans 15 amino acids. V lost 2 bases and J lost 0, with 8 bases in between. Looked up from germline, CDR1 is MNHEY and CDR2 is SVGAGI. DNA for the CDR3: TGTGCCAGCAGTTACGATCAGAACTCTGGAAACACCATATATTTT. This codes for CASSYDQNSGNTIYF.

CDR3 sequence: CASSPEQGYQETQYF. The CDR3 DNA is TGTGCCAGCAGCCCCGAGCAAGGGTACCAAGAGACCCAGTACTTC. This rearrangement joins TRBV9 to TRBJ2-5; D uncertain. Between the trimmed V and J ends, which lost 4 bases and 0 bases, there was a span of 13 bases. This CDR3 comprises 15 residues. Germline V gene data show CDR1 as SGDLS and CDR2 as YYNGEE.

The chain uses TRBV28 and TRBJ1-5; D unresolved. This CDR3 is 13 amino acids long. From germline, CDR1 is MDHEN and CDR2 SYDVKM. The V and J ends lost 5 bases and 9 bases respectively, with 14 bases between them. The CDR3 DNA reads TGTGCCAGCAGTCGTGGCCCCGCGCGGCCCCAGCATTTT. As protein: CASSRGPARPQHF.

The V gene is TRBV5-8, the J gene TRBJ1-2; TRBD1 aligns across 7 bases. V lost 0 bases, J lost 7 bases, and 3 bases stayed unmatched. Germline CDR1 reads SGHTS; CDR2 reads YDEGEE. CDR3 size: 13 residues. The CDR3, as DNA: TGTGCCAGCAGCTTGGAGGGGGCGGTTGGCTACACCTTC. This gives the protein CASSLEGAVGYTF.

A note on this clone: This specimen includes other DNA sequences encoding the same CDR3. CDR3 protein: CASSLFGGETQYF. CDR3 DNA: TGCGCCAGCAGCTTGTTCGGGGGAGAGACCCAGTACTTC. This sequence joins TRBV5-1 and TRBJ2-5; D might be TRBD2 (6 bases). The V and J ends lost 1 base and 4 bases respectively, with 8 bases between them. This CDR3 is built from 13 residues. Germline V gene lookup returns CDR1 SGHRS and CDR2 YFSETQ.

The genes are TRBV13 and TRBJ2-2; D unresolved. Trimming left V 6 bases short and J 2 bases short, with 4 bases between. Germline V lookup: CDR1 PRHDT, CDR2 FYEKMQ (reference sequence). The CDR3 is made up of 12 amino acids. The CDR3 DNA sequence: TGTGCCAGCAGAACAAACACCGGGGAGCTGTTTTTT. This sequence encodes CASRTNTGELFF.

As regards this clone: Other DNA sequences of this sample code for an identical CDR3. The chain links TRBV19 to TRBJ1-5; D gene uncertain. The germline V gene has CDR1 LNHDA and CDR2 SQIVND (reference sequence). Trimming took 3 bases from V and 0 from J, leaving 6 bases between them. The CDR3 totals 14 residues. The CDR3 loop reads CASSIWDSNQPQHF. The DNA of the CDR3 is TGTGCCAGTAGTATTTGGGATAGCAATCAGCCCCAGCATTTT.

The chain recombines TRBV7-9 with TRBJ2-1; 8 bases line up with TRBD1. This CDR3 region has 16 residues. From germline, CDR1 is SEHNR and CDR2 FQNEAQ (reference sequence). Trimming cost V 5 bases and J 3 bases; bases outside gene matches: 9. CDR3 in DNA: TGTGCCAGCAGCCCTGATTCAGGGGGCAACTACAATGAGCAGTTCTTC. This gives the protein CASSPDSGGNYNEQFF.

The V call is TRBV7-8, the J call TRBJ2-5, with a tentative D call TRBD1 (6 bases). From germline, CDR1 is SGHVS and CDR2 FQNEAQ. This CDR3 contains 15 residues. Trimming took 3 bases from V and 5 from J, leaving 16 bases between them. The CDR3 protein is CASSLFSGVQETQYF. The CDR3 nucleotides read TGTGCCAGCAGCTTGTTCTCAGGGGTGCAGGAGACCCAGTACTTC.

The chain uses TRBV9 and TRBJ2-2; either TRBD1 or TRBD2 may fit D (5 bases each). The CDR3 runs to 15 residues. Germline V gene sequence: CDR1 SGDLS, CDR2 YYNGEE. The germline V and J ends were trimmed by 0 bases and 6 bases, with 12 bases remaining between them. CDR3 nucleotides: TGTGCCAGCAGCGTAGCAGGGATGGACTCCGGGGAGCTGTTTTTT. Residues: CASSVAGMDSGELFF.

The chain combines TRBV7-8 with TRBJ2-3, with no clear D. The CDR3 extends over 15 amino acids. The germline CDR1 and CDR2 sequences are SGHVS and FQNEAQ. V was clipped by 1 base and J by 0 bases, with 8 bases between them. CDR3 region: CASSLDYYSTDTQYF. CDR3 in DNA: TGTGCCAGCAGCTTAGATTATTACAGCACAGATACGCAGTATTTT.

The chain employs TRBV4-2 and TRBJ2-5; D gene ambiguous. V lost 2 bases and J 5 bases, leaving 12 bases between the germline ends. CDR1 and CDR2 from the germline V gene are LGHNA and YNFKEQ. This CDR3 is 14 amino acids long. The CDR3 DNA reads as TGTGCCAGCAGCCAACGAGCGAGGTACGAGACCCAGTACTTC. Protein sequence: CASSQRARYETQYF.

This chain connects TRBV28 to TRBJ1-5; D uncertain. CDR1 and CDR2 from the germline V gene are MDHEN and SYDVKM. The CDR3 is made up of 15 amino acids. V lost 3 bases, J lost 4 bases, and 13 bases lay in between. CDR3 residues: CASSFMGMANQPQHF. The CDR3 DNA reads TGTGCCAGCAGTTTCATGGGTATGGCGAATCAGCCCCAGCATTTT.

The V call is TRBV7-8, the J call TRBJ2-3; D remains ambiguous. CDR3 length: 16 amino acids. The V and J ends lost 5 bases and 4 bases respectively, with 19 bases between them. Per the germline V gene, CDR1 is SGHVS and CDR2 is FQNEAQ. CDR3 amino acids: CASSPAESVWADTQYF. CDR3 coding DNA: TGTGCCAGCAGCCCGGCGGAGAGTGTTTGGGCAGATACGCAGTATTTT.

Concerning this clone: Additional DNA sequences in this sample encode the identical CDR3. The genes are TRBV18 and TRBJ2-7; 9 bases are shared with TRBD2. Germline trimming cut 0 bases from V and 2 bases from J; bases unmatched to any gene: 2. Per the germline V gene, CDR1 is KGHSH and CDR2 is LQKENI. The CDR3 has 15 residues. The CDR3 loop reads CASSPPAGGPYEQYF. The CDR3 bases are TGTGCCAGCTCACCACCGGCGGGGGGGCCCTACGAGCAGTACTTC.